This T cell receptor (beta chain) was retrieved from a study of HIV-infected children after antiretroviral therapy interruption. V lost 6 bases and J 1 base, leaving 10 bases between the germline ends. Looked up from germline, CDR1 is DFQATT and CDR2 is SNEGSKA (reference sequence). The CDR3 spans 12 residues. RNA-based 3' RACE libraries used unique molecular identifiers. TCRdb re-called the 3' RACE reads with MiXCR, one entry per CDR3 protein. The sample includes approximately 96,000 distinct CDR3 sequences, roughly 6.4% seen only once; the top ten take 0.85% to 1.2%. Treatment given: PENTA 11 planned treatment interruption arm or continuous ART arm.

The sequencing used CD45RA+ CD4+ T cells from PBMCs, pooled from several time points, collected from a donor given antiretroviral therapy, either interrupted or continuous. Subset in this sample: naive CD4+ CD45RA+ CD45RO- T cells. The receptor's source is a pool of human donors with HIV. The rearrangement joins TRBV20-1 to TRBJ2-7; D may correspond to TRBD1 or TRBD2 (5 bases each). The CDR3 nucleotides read TGCAGTGCGATGGGGGATTCCTACGAGCAGTACTTC. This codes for CSAMGDSYEQYF.